This entry describes one T cell receptor beta chain. This record belongs to a study of technical replicates of blood from several donors. Generated by immunoSEQ multiplex PCR, the TCRdb table keeps only in-frame clones and is missing some. There are approximately 69,000 clones in the sample; just under 97% occur only once, and 0.2% to 0.25% lies in the top ten. This CDR3 region has 14 residues. The V segment lost 4 bases and the J segment 3 bases; nucleotides outside the gene matches: 5. In germline, CDR1 is SGHRS, CDR2 YFSETQ. The sequenced sample consisted of T cells isolated from PBMCs. This chain joins TRBV5-1 and TRBJ2-7, with 9 bases identical to TRBD2. This TCR was recovered from a human donor in good health. The CDR3 bases are TGCGCCAGCAGCCTAAGCGGGGGGAACTACGAGCAGTACTTC. This gives the protein CASSLSGGNYEQYF.